This T cell receptor (beta chain) was identified during a study of human T cells and chemical hapten exposure. This clonotype was observed at least ten times. One junction end disagrees with the germline gene, perhaps due to a read error. The CDR3 covers 14 residues. The germline CDR1 and CDR2 sequences are SNHLY and FYNNEI. The time point here: patch test 2, 6 weeks after DPC sensitization. Treatment of the sample: therapeutic diphenylcyclopropenone sensitization with weekly scalp DPC. Venepuncture was done earlier than the placement of each patch test. The total RNA was obtained from whole blood that was not fractionated. TCRdb reprocessed the RACE reads with MiXCR, giving one entry per CDR3 protein. The sample has approximately 80,000 distinct CDR3 sequences, about 10% seen once.

The sequence was collected from a woman aged 50 to 60 with alopecia areata. Some clones in this sample may be carry-over from other donors' samples. Sequenced material: whole blood, taken in connection with sensitization to the hapten diphenylcyclopropenone (DPC). V gene TRBV2 combines with J gene TRBJ2-1, with 9 bases aligning to TRBD1. In DNA form, the CDR3 reads TGTGCCAGCAAAGTACAGGGGGCCTTGAATGCGCAGTTCTTC. This sequence encodes CASKVQGALNAQFF.